This T cell receptor (beta chain) was recorded in a study of response to subunit inactivated influenza vaccine. This clonotype was seen a handful of times. One entry per CDR3 protein results from TCRdb running MiXCR on the RT-PCR reads. The sample includes more than 500,000 distinct CDR3 sequences, about 11% of them seen just once. These data also featured in a second study, about T cells expressing NK-cell markers. That investigation notes: In generating TCR beta cDNA, 5'RACE template switching with UMIs was used. Sorted CD3+CD56+NKG2C+, CD3+CD56+NKG2C- and CD3+CD56-NKG2C+ T cells provided the TCR beta repertoires. Seven HCMV-seropositive donors and one seronegative donor made up the eight sequenced donors. One observes that, in a handful of donors, these clonotypes were also the leading ones within the CD3+CD56-NKG2C+ fraction.

The source of this sequence is a man aged 50-59 years who received an inactivated influenza vaccine. The source was PBMCs from blood, collected on the day of vaccination.

The CDR3 here is CASSNLVRGVDNEQFF. The DNA of the CDR3 is TGTGCCAGTAGTAATCTCGTTCGGGGAGTGGATAATGAGCAGTTCTTC. The chain combines TRBV19 with TRBJ2-1; D might be TRBD2 (5 bases). Trimming took off 4 bases at V and 7 bases at J, with 20 bases between the two ends. CDR1 is LNHDA and CDR2 is SQIVND in the germline V gene (reference sequence). The CDR3 spans 16 residues.